The text below deals with one T cell receptor beta chain. Its antigen is as yet unknown. CDR3 length: 15 amino acids. CDR1 and CDR2 (germline): SGDLS, YYNGEE. V lost 0 bases, J lost 2 bases, and 12 bases lay in between. The data were taken from a study of T cell repertoires and HLA-DP antigens. The method was immunoSEQ multiplex PCR; TCRdb's version includes in-frame clones alone and lacks a portion of them. The sample shows over 100,000 clones, about 91% of them seen only once. The sample comprised CD4+ T cells from PBMCs. The TCR was taken from a young woman in good health and CMV-seronegative. The genes are TRBV9 and TRBJ2-7; D is uncertain. The chain's CDR3 is CASSVDYNPAYEQYF. Here the CDR3 DNA reads TGTGCCAGCAGCGTAGATTATAACCCGGCCTACGAGCAGTACTTC. Filled out from reference TRBV9 and TRBJ2-7, the complete variable domain reads DSGVTQTPKHLITATGQRVTLRCSPRSGDLSVYWYQQSLDQGLQFLIQYYNGEERAKGNILERFSAQQFPDLHSELNLSSLELGDSALYFCASSVDYNPAYEQYFGPGTRLTVT.